Listed below are T cell receptor beta chains from one sample, sequenced in a study of Graves' ophthalmopathy and Graves' hyperthyroidism. TCRdb reanalysed the multiplex PCR reads using MiXCR and keeps one entry per CDR3 protein. The sample carries around 400,000 distinct CDR3 sequences, roughly 20% recorded once. Material for sequencing was peripheral blood. The receptors derive from a woman in her late teens or twenties with stable Graves' hyperthyroidism. CDR3s include the opening cysteine and the closing phenylalanine or tryptophan. A D gene is named only where the DNA matches it firmly. The size of a clone is reported for some rows only, either as once, few or many, or as a class for expanded clones.

CDR3 | DNA | J | D | V | size | length
CASGTDSKETQYF | TGCGCCAGCGGCACGGACAGCAAAGAGACCCAGTACTTC | TRBJ2-5 | - | TRBV5-1 | many | 13
CSVRGQGRYEQYF | TGCAGCGTTAGGGGACAGGGGAGATACGAGCAGTACTTC | TRBJ2-7 | TRBD1 | TRBV29-1 | few | 13
CASSPGRRLGVVEQYF | TGTGCCAGCAGCCCTGGGAGGAGACTAGGGGTGGTCGAGCAGTACTTC | TRBJ2-7 | - | TRBV11-2 | many | 16
CASRGQGANIQYF | TGTGCCAGCAGAGGACAGGGGGCGAACATTCAGTACTTC | TRBJ2-4 | TRBD1 | TRBV6-5 | - | 13
CASRPGQGSETQYF | TGTGCCAGCAGGCCGGGACAGGGATCAGAGACCCAGTACTTC | TRBJ2-5 | TRBD1 | TRBV28 | many | 14
CASSGSGDQPQHF | TGTGCCAGCAGTGGTTCGGGGGATCAGCCCCAGCATTTT | TRBJ1-5 | - | TRBV27 | many | 13
CASSSYGGVSYEQYF | TGTGCCAGCAGCAGTTATGGAGGAGTCTCCTACGAGCAGTACTTC | TRBJ2-7 | - | TRBV12-3/TRBV12-4 | many | 15
CASSLFGGLETQYF | TGTGCCAGCAGTTTATTTGGGGGCTTAGAGACCCAGTACTTC | TRBJ2-5 | - | TRBV12-3/TRBV12-4 | - | 14
CASSEAYEAYEQYF | TGTGCCAGCAGTGAAGCGTACGAGGCCTACGAGCAGTACTTC | TRBJ2-7 | - | TRBV6-1 | - | 14
CASRQVANTEAFF | TGTGCCAGCAGACAGGTGGCGAACACTGAAGCTTTCTTT | TRBJ1-1 | - | TRBV7-2 | many | 13
CAWSKAAEETQYF | TGTGCCTGGAGTAAGGCGGCCGAAGAGACCCAGTACTTC | TRBJ2-5 | - | TRBV30 | many | 13
CASRYSNNSPLHF | TGTGCCAGCAGATACTCGAACAATTCACCCCTCCACTTT | TRBJ1-6 | - | TRBV27 | many | 13
CATVSPRGSGNTIYF | TGTGCCACCGTTTCCCCCCGGGGCTCTGGAAACACCATATATTTT | TRBJ1-3 | - | TRBV28 | many | 15
CASSSNTPRGEQYF | TGTGCCAGCAGTTCCAATACCCCGCGAGGCGAGCAGTACTTC | TRBJ2-7 | - | TRBV12-3/TRBV12-4 | many | 14
CASRWQGNTEAFF | TGTGCCAGTAGGTGGCAGGGGAACACTGAAGCTTTCTTT | TRBJ1-1 | - | TRBV19 | many | 13
CASQPDTNTEAFF | TGTGCCAGCCAACCCGACACGAACACTGAAGCTTTCTTT | TRBJ1-1 | - | TRBV2 | many | 13
CASSGRGGNQPQHF | TGTGCCAGCAGTGGCAGGGGTGGCAATCAGCCCCAGCATTTT | TRBJ1-5 | - | TRBV25-1 | many | 14
CAISESVAGAGYEQYF | TGTGCCATCAGTGAGTCGGTGGCAGGGGCGGGCTACGAGCAGTACTTC | TRBJ2-7 | - | TRBV10-3 | many | 16
CSASIVYEQYF | TGCAGTGCTAGCATTGTATACGAGCAGTACTTC | TRBJ2-7 | - | TRBV20-1 | many | 11
CASSQDLKQYF | TGTGCCAGCAGCCAAGATCTTAAGCAGTACTTC | TRBJ2-7 | - | TRBV14 | many | 11
CASKTDRESGQPQHF | TGCGCCAGCAAAACGGACAGGGAAAGCGGTCAGCCCCAGCATTTT | TRBJ1-5 | TRBD1 | TRBV5-1 | - | 15
CSVEVVNTIYF | TGCAGCGTTGAGGTGGTAAACACCATATATTTT | TRBJ1-3 | - | TRBV29-1 | many | 11
CASSFYGGQGYTF | TGTGCCAGCAGTTTCTACGGGGGGCAGGGCTACACCTTC | TRBJ1-2 | - | TRBV12-3/TRBV12-4 | - | 13
CASTARGDTEAFF | TGTGCCAGCACGGCCAGGGGTGACACTGAAGCTTTCTTT | TRBJ1-1 | - | TRBV6-5 | many | 13
CATSPTGSKHEQYF | TGTGCCACCAGCCCGACAGGGAGTAAGCACGAGCAGTACTTC | TRBJ2-7 | TRBD1 | TRBV15 | many | 14
CASSPLGRDQPQHF | TGTGCCAGTAGCCCACTGGGCAGGGATCAGCCCCAGCATTTT | TRBJ1-5 | - | TRBV19 | many | 14
CAISPTPNTEAFF | TGTGCCATCAGTCCTACACCGAACACTGAAGCTTTCTTT | TRBJ1-1 | - | TRBV10-3 | many | 13
CASRGASGTQLAKNIKYF | TGTGCCAGCAGGGGGGCTAGCGGGACCCAGTTAGCCAAAAACATTAAGTACTTC | TRBJ2-4 | TRBD2 | TRBV2 | - | 18
CASSYSFTGGLQPQHF | TGTGCCAGCAGTTACTCGTTCACAGGGGGCCTTCAGCCCCAGCATTTT | TRBJ1-5 | TRBD1 | TRBV6-5 | - | 16
CASSTPRQGRTEAFF | TGTGCCAGCAGCACCCCTAGACAGGGGCGGACTGAAGCTTTCTTT | TRBJ1-1 | TRBD1 | TRBV28 | many | 15
CASSYRRTGGPSEQYF | TGTGCCAGCAGTTACCGCCGGACAGGGGGCCCCTCCGAGCAGTACTTC | TRBJ2-7 | TRBD1 | TRBV12-3/TRBV12-4 | once | 16
CASRRVDTEAFF | TGCGCCAGCAGAAGAGTGGACACTGAAGCTTTCTTT | TRBJ1-1 | - | TRBV10-1 | many | 12
CASSLNEMGETQYF | TGTGCCAGCAGCTTGAACGAGATGGGGGAGACCCAGTACTTC | TRBJ2-5 | - | TRBV6-4 | - | 14
CASSYWAGETQYF | TGTGCCAGCAGTTACTGGGCCGGGGAGACCCAGTACTTC | TRBJ2-5 | - | TRBV6-2/TRBV6-3 | many | 13
CASSYSAGSDYGYTF | TGTGCCAGCAGTTACTCGGCAGGGTCGGACTATGGCTACACCTTC | TRBJ1-2 | - | TRBV6-5 | many | 15
CSARDSLADSEQYF | TGCAGTGCTAGAGACTCCTTGGCGGATTCCGAGCAGTACTTC | TRBJ2-7 | - | TRBV20-1 | many | 14
CASSPAGWETGELFF | TGTGCCAGCAGCCCCGCGGGATGGGAAACCGGGGAGCTGTTTTTT | TRBJ2-2 | - | TRBV6-1 | many | 15
CASKPAGGRYEQYF | TGTGCCAGTAAGCCTGCGGGAGGGAGGTACGAGCAGTACTTC | TRBJ2-7 | TRBD2 | TRBV6-5 | many | 14
CASSIGSLLDEAFF | TGTGCCAGTAGTATCGGCAGCCTCCTTGATGAAGCTTTCTTT | TRBJ1-1 | - | TRBV19 | many | 14
CSARDFREAGNTIYF | TGCAGTGCTAGAGATTTTAGGGAGGCCGGAAACACCATATATTTT | TRBJ1-3 | - | TRBV20-1 | many | 15
CSAQTADYGYTF | TGCAGCGCCCAGACAGCAGACTATGGCTACACCTTC | TRBJ1-2 | - | TRBV29-1 | many | 12
CATSREQPGEGLAGVSQETQYF | TGTGCCACCAGCAGAGAGCAGCCCGGAGAGGGACTAGCGGGAGTTAGCCAAGAGACCCAGTACTTC | TRBJ2-5 | TRBD2 | TRBV15 | many | 22
CASSRLRENTEAFF | TGTGCCAGCAGCCGGCTACGGGAGAACACTGAAGCTTTCTTT | TRBJ1-1 | - | TRBV28 | many | 14
CAWSENSGNTIYF | TGTGCCTGGAGTGAGAACTCTGGAAACACCATATATTTT | TRBJ1-3 | - | TRBV30 | - | 13
CSARQGPNTEAFF | TGCAGCGCACGACAGGGGCCGAACACTGAAGCTTTCTTT | TRBJ1-1 | TRBD1 | TRBV29-1 | many | 13
CASSLGGRVISYEQYF | TGTGCCAGCAGTTTAGGAGGGAGAGTGATTTCCTACGAGCAGTACTTC | TRBJ2-7 | - | TRBV12-3/TRBV12-4 | many | 16
CASSFRAPIYGYTF | TGTGCCAGCAGTTTTCGGGCCCCGATCTATGGCTACACCTTC | TRBJ1-2 | - | TRBV6-2/TRBV6-3 | many | 14
CSASLLAGVETQYF | TGCAGTGCTAGTTTGCTAGCGGGGGTAGAGACCCAGTACTTC | TRBJ2-5 | TRBD2 | TRBV20-1 | - | 14
CASKGSQETQYF | TGTGCCAGCAAGGGGAGTCAAGAGACCCAGTACTTC | TRBJ2-5 | - | TRBV2 | few | 12
CSAIVGSPTYEQYF | TGCAGTGCCATAGTGGGAAGCCCGACCTACGAGCAGTACTTC | TRBJ2-7 | - | TRBV20-1 | many | 14
CASSHKAQPQHF | TGTGCCAGCAGTCACAAGGCCCAGCCCCAGCATTTT | TRBJ1-5 | - | TRBV12-3/TRBV12-4 | - | 12
CASSPGTGFSYEQYF | TGTGCCAGCAGCCCCGGGACAGGATTTTCCTACGAGCAGTACTTC | TRBJ2-7 | TRBD1 | TRBV11-2 | many | 15
CASSSWRRRGHQVYF | TGTGCCAGCAGTTCTTGGCGACGAAGGGGCCACCAGGTATACTTC | TRBJ2-7 | - | TRBV12-3/TRBV12-4 | many | 15